What follows are 3 T cell receptor beta chains derived from one specimen sequenced in a study of shared clonotypes between healthy human individuals (dated by TCRdb to 2020 to 2021). The library was built by means of the immunoSEQ multiplex PCR assay. This immuneACCESS table, as held by TCRdb, lists in-frame sequences with V and J called but not all clones. Of the missing ones, under half trace to an unresolved V gene in checked studies; the others have no known cause. For this sample the table gives approximately 590,000 clones, of which less than 97% were detected only once. Approximately 0.1% of the sample is in the top ten clones. CD8 naive samples were obtained by positive selection for CCR7 among CD45RO-negative cells, yielding a CD45RA+CCR7+ population from which TemRA cells were excluded. Sequencing was carried out using naive CD8+ T cells sorted from blood. The cell subset or site label, as the study defines it: CD45RA+CCR7+. The receptors here all came from a woman younger than 45 in good health.

The J gene is TRBJ2-1, the V gene TRBV28; TRBD2 aligns across 8 bases. The germline gives CDR1 MDHEN, CDR2 SYDVKM. The CDR3 has 18 residues. With V trimmed by 10 bases and J by 2 bases, 19 bases remained unmatched. CDR3 sequence reads: CATLSPLAGGYPYNEQFF. CDR3 DNA: TGTGCCACCCTTTCCCCTTTGGCGGGAGGATACCCCTACAATGAGCAGTTCTTC.

The CDR3 loop is CASSSGGGNQPQHF. Written as DNA, the CDR3 is TGTGCCAGCAGTTCAGGGGGCGGAAATCAGCCCCAGCATTTT. The V gene is TRBV27, the J gene TRBJ1-5; TRBD1 matches at 8 bases. The germline gives CDR1 MNHEY, CDR2 SMNVEV (reference sequence). J lost 4 bases, V lost 4 bases, and 3 bases had no gene match. CDR3 length: 14 residues.

The J gene is TRBJ2-5, the V gene TRBV2, with D perhaps TRBD2 (7 bases). The CDR3 consists of 15 residues. The germline V and J ends were trimmed by 8 bases and 12 bases, with 28 bases remaining between them. CDR1 and CDR2 from the germline V gene are SNHLY and FYNNEI. The chain's CDR3 is CASREGTGRGGEEYF. For the CDR3, the DNA is TGTGCCAGCCGAGAGGGCACAGGGAGGGGAGGGGAAGAGTACTTC.